What follows are 17 T cell receptor beta chains derived from one specimen sequenced in a study of spatial heterogeneity in lung cancer. Study observations and caveats: One measure, the expanded intratumoral alpha and beta TCR count, tracked tumor mutation counts.

TCRdb re-called the 5' RACE reads with MiXCR, one entry per CDR3 protein. Of more than 20,000 distinct CDR3 sequences in the sample, approximately 16% are singletons; the top ten hold about 31%. These receptors lack a known antigen. Time point here: sample taken at primary tumor resection. Sequencing was performed on lung tumor tissue, taken at surgery. The receptors originated from a female donor with early-stage non-small cell lung cancer.

The V gene is TRBV20-1, the J gene TRBJ2-1; no clear D. CDR3 length: 12 residues. V lost 5 bases and J 4 bases, leaving 9 bases between the germline ends. Germline-derived CDR1 and CDR2 are DFQATT and SNEGSKA (reference sequence). The CDR3 sequence is CSAATLYNEQFF. DNA for the CDR3: TGCAGTGCTGCAACCCTTTACAATGAGCAGTTCTTC.

The sample holds one count of this clonotype. Given a much more abundant clone one base away, this may be a read error. The V and J genes are TRBV7-8 and TRBJ2-7, with D possibly matching TRBD2 (5 bases). Germline loops: CDR1 SGHVS, CDR2 FQNEAQ. Trimming removed 0 bases at V and 4 bases at J, with 13 bases between. CDR3 length: 15 amino acids. The CDR3 sequence is CASSLARGSGYEQYF. CDR3 nucleotides: TGTGCCAGCAGCTTAGCTAGAGGGAGCGGTTACGAGCAGTACTTC.

Ten or more counts support this clonotype. The rearrangement links TRBV12-3 or TRBV12-4 to TRBJ2-1; 10 nucleotides match TRBD2. Trimming took 5 bases from V and 2 from J; bases not matched to a gene: 6. The CDR3 runs 16 residues. The CDR3 reads CASSPPGLAPYNEQFF. The DNA for the CDR3 is TGTGCCAGCAGTCCCCCGGGACTAGCGCCCTACAATGAGCAGTTCTTC.

This clonotype was counted between two and nine times. The chain employs TRBV20-1 and TRBJ2-1; 10 nucleotides align to TRBD2. Germline CDR1 reads DFQATT; CDR2 reads SNEGSKA (reference sequence). The CDR3 contains 13 residues. Losses at the gene ends were 5 bases for V and 10 bases for J; bases not matched to a gene: 8. CDR3 in amino acids: CSACSGRQYEQFF. The CDR3 DNA follows: TGCAGTGCTTGTAGCGGGAGGCAATACGAGCAGTTCTTC.

This clonotype was found many times. The chain links TRBV6-1 to TRBJ2-7; a possible D gene is TRBD2 (6 bases). Trimming pared 7 bases from V and 6 bases from J, leaving 13 bases between. Germline V gene lookup returns CDR1 MNHNS and CDR2 SASEGT. The CDR3 loop spans 12 amino acids. This chain's CDR3 is CASNILAGEQYF. Here the CDR3 DNA reads TGTGCCAGCAACATACTAGCAGGCGAGCAGTACTTC.

This clonotype was detected only a few times. V and J are TRBV20-1 and TRBJ2-5, with 7 bases lining up with TRBD2. CDR1 and CDR2 from the germline V gene are DFQATT and SNEGSKA (reference sequence). This CDR3 has 14 amino acids. J gave up 2 bases and V 5 bases, and 8 bases lay outside the gene matches. CDR3 coding DNA: TGCAGTGCTGGGGGGGAGCGGGAACAAGAGACCCAGTACTTC. The encoded protein is CSAGGEREQETQYF.

This clonotype was counted between two and nine times. This chain joins TRBV5-6 and TRBJ2-3; D unresolved. Trimming took 0 bases from V and 3 from J, leaving 14 bases between them. Germline-derived CDR1 and CDR2 are SGHDT and YYEEEE. This CDR3 comprises 16 residues. The CDR3 loop is CASSLATGRTTDTQYF. In DNA, the CDR3 is TGTGCCAGCAGCTTGGCGACCGGAAGAACTACAGATACGCAGTATTTT.

In this sample, this clonotype turned up many times. The V and J genes are TRBV27 and TRBJ1-4; D might be TRBD1 (5 bases). Per the germline V gene, CDR1 is MNHEY and CDR2 is SMNVEV (reference sequence). CDR3 length equals 15 residues. Trimming shortened V by 0 bases and J by 7 bases, and 12 bases separated the two germline ends. The CDR3 here is CASSLSGTDGEKLFF. In nucleotides, the CDR3 is TGTGCCAGCAGTTTATCAGGGACTGACGGTGAAAAACTGTTTTTT.

In this sample, this clonotype turned up a few times. V and J are TRBV7-2 and TRBJ2-1; D is unresolved. The CDR3 loop spans 13 amino acids. Germline V gene data show CDR1 as SGHTA and CDR2 as FQGNSA. V shed 3 bases and J shed 0 bases, with 3 bases lying between them. CDR3 bases: TGTGCCAGCAGCTTTTTCTCCTACAATGAGCAGTTCTTC. Translating it yields CASSFFSYNEQFF. The full variable domain, with the rest looked up from reference TRBV7-2 and TRBJ2-1, is GAGVSQSPSNKVTEKGKDVELRCDPISGHTALYWYRQSLGQGLEFLIYFQGNSAPDKSGLPSDRFSAERTGGSVSTLTIQRTQQEDSAVYLCASSFFSYNEQFFGPGTRLTVL.

The chain is built from TRBV7-9 and TRBJ1-6, with TRBD1 matching over 8 bases. This CDR3 has 14 amino acids. V was pared by 4 bases and J by 10 bases, with 6 bases of the junction left unmatched. Germline V gene sequence: CDR1 SEHNR, CDR2 FQNEAQ (reference sequence). The CDR3 DNA follows: TGTGCCAGCAGCTGGACAGGGAGGGAATCACCCCTCCACTTT. Encoded protein: CASSWTGRESPLHF.

As to this clonotype: At one boundary the junction diverges from the germline segment, which might be a read error. The chain employs TRBV30 and TRBJ2-1; D is perhaps TRBD2 (6 bases). The CDR3 loop spans 14 amino acids. Germline V gene lookup returns CDR1 GTSNPN and CDR2 SVGIG (reference sequence). The CDR3, as DNA: TGTGCCTGGAGTAAGTCATTCTTAGCGGTAATGCAGTTATTC. This gives the protein CAWSKSFLAVMQLF.

At least ten counts were recorded for this clonotype. CDR3 protein: CSARARGGGKGYEQYF. The CDR3 region has the DNA TGCAGTGCTAGAGCCAGGGGGGGAGGAAAGGGATACGAGCAGTACTTC. The chain is built from TRBV20-1 and TRBJ2-7; the D call may be TRBD1 or TRBD2 (7 bases each). The CDR3 loop spans 16 amino acids. Trimming shortened V by 1 base and J by 4 bases, and 20 bases separated the two germline ends. The germline CDR1 and CDR2 sequences are DFQATT and SNEGSKA (reference sequence).

This clonotype has ten or more counts. The chain uses TRBV6-1 and TRBJ2-7, with TRBD2 matching over 8 bases. Per germline, CDR1 MNHNS and CDR2 SASEGT. V was clipped by 6 bases and J by 4 bases; unmatched bases: 5. CDR3 length equals 13 residues. The CDR3 sequence: CASRVGGEYEQYF. The CDR3 DNA sequence: TGTGCCAGCAGGGTCGGGGGGGAATACGAGCAGTACTTC.

The chain employs TRBV29-1 and TRBJ2-1; 7 bases agree with TRBD1. The CDR3 loop spans 17 amino acids. CDR1 and CDR2 (germline): SQVTM, ANQGSEA. V lost 1 base and J lost 7; bases outside the gene matches: 16. The CDR3 region has the DNA TGCAGCGTTGAAGGAGATTTAGGGACAGCGGAGGAGAATGAGCAGTTCTTC. It encodes CSVEGDLGTAEENEQFF.

This clonotype was counted many times. The rearrangement links TRBV20-1 to TRBJ2-3, with a possible D match to TRBD1 (6 bases). This CDR3 spans 14 amino acids. The germline gives CDR1 DFQATT, CDR2 SNEGSKA (reference sequence). Trimming pared 1 base from V and 2 bases from J, leaving 10 bases between. CDR3 DNA sequence: TGCAGTGCTAGAGGTCAGGGGACCACAGATACGCAGTATTTT. It specifies CSARGQGTTDTQYF.

This clonotype was recorded at least ten times. V gene TRBV20-1 combines with J gene TRBJ2-5; D gene unclear. The ends were cut back, 1 base at V and 2 bases at J, with 5 bases in the middle. This CDR3 comprises 12 residues. Germline lookup yields CDR1 DFQATT and CDR2 SNEGSKA (reference sequence). CDR3 DNA: TGCAGTGCTAGAGGTCCACAAGAGACCCAGTACTTC. Residues: CSARGPQETQYF.

This chain uses TRBV20-1 with TRBJ2-7; D is possibly TRBD1 (6 bases). V lost 7 bases, J lost 4 bases, and 23 bases lay in between. CDR3 length: 15 amino acids. Per the germline V gene, CDR1 is DFQATT and CDR2 is SNEGSKA (reference sequence). The CDR3 region is CSVLSGLGQIYEQYF. CDR3 nucleotide sequence: TGCAGTGTTTTATCCGGATTAGGACAGATATACGAGCAGTACTTC.